The clone carrying this T cell receptor beta chain was counted ten times or more. This record comes from a study of neurological immune-mediated disorders. V was trimmed by 2 bases and J by 3 bases, leaving 11 bases between them. The germline V gene has CDR1 DFQATT and CDR2 SNEGSKA (reference sequence). CDR3 length: 13 amino acids. The cDNA was produced through 5'RACE with 10-nucleotide random UMIs. One entry per CDR3 protein results from TCRdb running MiXCR on the 5' RACE reads. The sample has roughly 60,000 distinct CDR3 sequences; about an eighth are singletons. The sequence came from a man aged 60 to 75 in good health. The V gene is TRBV20-1, the J gene TRBJ2-7; D might be TRBD2 (5 bases). Sequencing input: PBMCs. The DNA of the CDR3 is TGCAGTGCTAGATCGGGGAAGGACTACGAGCAGTACTTC. Translated: CSARSGKDYEQYF.